The entry that follows covers one T cell receptor (beta chain) sequence. Its antigen is unknown. The junction departs from germline at one end; a sequencing error may be responsible. Data came from immunoSEQ multiplex PCR; TCRdb stores just in-frame clones and leaves some out. In the table there are some 69,000 clones, 96% of which are singletons. Germline assignment: CDR1 SSHAT and CDR2 FNYEAQ (reference sequence). This CDR3 spans 15 amino acids. The data belong to a study of cytomegalovirus exposure and HLA in healthy donors. As for the study in general: A later analysis reported the approximately 120 validation repertoires used the same platform as the roughly 700 first-cohort repertoires. Study findings and constraints: A later analysis found first-cohort TCR clusters tended to co-occur in the approximately 110 validation repertoires. Some public TCRs appeared in many individuals, while most sequences were rare.

The sample comprised PBMCs. The sequence derives from a woman under 30 in good health and CMV-seropositive. The chain employs TRBV7-7 and TRBJ2-2; 14 bases match TRBD2. The CDR3 coding sequence is TGTGCTAGCAGCAAGGGACTAGCGGGAGCCGGGGAGCTGTTTTTT. As protein: CASSKGLAGAGELFF.